Listed here are 7 T cell receptor beta chains from one sample, sequenced in a study of blood T cell repertoires in COVID-19. Profiled with immunoSEQ multiplex PCR; TCRdb holds only in-frame clones, not every one. The profile shows about 98,000 clones, approximately 90% of them singletons. Sequencing was done on a sample of peripheral blood. The receptors come from a woman in her fifties or sixties with COVID-19, enrolled during active disease.

The J gene is TRBJ2-3, the V gene TRBV5-1, with D possibly matching TRBD1 (5 bases). Trimming shortened V by 5 bases and J by 0 bases, and 16 bases separated the two germline ends. The CDR3 loop spans 16 amino acids. Germline V gene lookup returns CDR1 SGHRS and CDR2 YFSETQ. The CDR3, as DNA: TGCGCCAGCAGTAGGGGTGGGCAGGCGAGCACAGATACGCAGTATTTT. This encodes CASSRGGQASTDTQYF.

The genes are TRBV27 and TRBJ2-7, with 9 bases lining up with TRBD1. Trimming removed 6 bases from V and 4 bases from J; junction bases left unmatched: 7. CDR1 and CDR2 from the germline V gene are MNHEY and SMNVEV (reference sequence). The CDR3 sequence is 14 residues long. CDR3 region: CASRAGTGLYEQYF. CDR3 DNA: TGTGCCAGCAGGGCCGGGACAGGGTTATACGAGCAGTACTTC.

J is TRBJ2-5 and V is TRBV5-1; tentative D call: TRBD2 (5 bases). Trimming shortened V by 2 bases and J by 7 bases, and 9 bases separated the two germline ends. This CDR3 spans 12 amino acids. The V gene's germline CDR1 is SGHRS and CDR2 YFSETQ. The CDR3 loop is CASSFSDGTQYF. The DNA for the CDR3 is TGCGCCAGCAGCTTTAGCGACGGGACCCAGTACTTC.

V usage is TRBV6-2 or TRBV6-3 and J usage is TRBJ2-2, with D maybe TRBD1 (6 bases). The CDR3 extends over 16 amino acids. Germline CDR1 is MNHEY and CDR2 is SVGEGT. With 6 bases removed from V and 1 base from J, the gap between germline ends came to 15 bases. Here the CDR3 reads CASSRRGTLNTGELFF. CDR3 DNA: TGTGCCAGCAGCCGTAGGGGGACACTGAACACCGGGGAGCTGTTTTTT.

J is TRBJ2-1 and V is TRBV9, with 12 bases fitting TRBD2. The germline V gene encodes CDR1 SGDLS and CDR2 YYNGEE. With V trimmed by 3 bases and J by 7 bases, 8 bases remained unmatched. The CDR3 extends over 16 amino acids. The CDR3 is CASSALAGGIGNEQFF. The CDR3 region has the DNA TGTGCCAGCAGCGCCCTAGCGGGGGGGATTGGGAATGAGCAGTTCTTC.

V is TRBV7-9 and J is TRBJ2-1; 9 bases line up with TRBD2. V lost 1 base and J lost 10; bases outside the gene matches: 11. Germline CDR1 SEHNR, CDR2 FQNEAQ (reference sequence). The CDR3 totals 16 residues. The CDR3 nucleotides are TGTGCCAGCAGCTTAGTCAGGGCTAGCGGGAAACCGGAGCAGTTCTTC. This translates into CASSLVRASGKPEQFF.

The rearrangement joins TRBV7-3 to TRBJ2-3, with D maybe TRBD1 (5 bases). Germline lookup yields CDR1 SGHTA and CDR2 FQGTGA. There are 15 residues in the CDR3. Deletions cut 6 bases from V and 1 base from J, with 14 bases between. CDR3 in DNA: TGTGCCAGCAGTGCGCTTGGGGCTGGCACAGATACGCAGTATTTT. Translated, it gives CASSALGAGTDTQYF.